This T cell receptor (beta chain) was profiled in a study of CD8+CD57+ T cells in acquired aplastic anemia. Study background: Quantities of DNA derived from sorted CD4+ and CD8+ cells averaged 3.2 ug. Approximately 10 million reads were obtained on average for healthy donor CD4+ cells. Regarding the study as a whole: Patients showed no significant difference from controls in CD8+ Simpson's diversity. Patients and controls shared 25 to 30 CD8+ CDR3 sequences, which appeared highly expressed in patients and within their immunodominant clones.

The CDR3 totals 15 residues. V was clipped by 5 bases and J by 14 bases; unmatched bases: 19. Germline-derived CDR1 and CDR2 are SEHNR and FQNEAQ (reference sequence). Notes on this clonotype: Its antigen is undetermined.

TCR beta VDJ and CDR3 were profiled, and genomic DNA was the template. TCRdb re-derived calls from the reads in MiXCR, one entry per CDR3 protein. The table shows 400,000 to 450,000 distinct CDR3 sequences, with around 72% occurring only once. The J gene is TRBJ2-5, the V gene TRBV7-9; 8 bases align to TRBD1. The sample consisted of sorted CD4+, CD8+, or CD8+CD57+ T cells (not recorded which) from PBMCs. The clonotype originates from a human donor in good health, serving as a control. For the CDR3, the DNA is TGTGCCAGCAGCCAGGACAGGGAGCGAACTATGACTACATACTTC. Translated, it gives CASSQDRERTMTTYF. Complete variable domain (other parts from reference TRBV7-9 and TRBJ2-5): DTGVSQNPRHKITKRGQNVTFRCDPISEHNRLYWYRQTLGQGPEFLTYFQNEAQLEKSRLLSDRFSAERPKGSFSTLEIQRTEQGDSAMYLCASSQDRERTMTTYFGPGTRLLVL.